This T cell receptor beta chain was sequenced during a study of identical twins. Whole-study results and caveats: Insertions were reduced in abundant cord blood beta clonotypes but not in memory repertoires. Zero-insertion analyses were open to partial confounding by invariant MAIT and iNKT cells.

Many counts were recorded for this clonotype. The antigen remains undetermined. A universal primer site was created by template switching, with the cDNA bearing unique molecular identifiers. TCRdb re-called the 5' RACE reads through MiXCR, storing one row per CDR3 protein. Counted here are approximately 590,000 distinct CDR3 sequences, 9.5% to 10% occurring once; the ten biggest clones make up more than 2.5%. Germline CDR1 is DFQATT and CDR2 is SNEGSKA (reference sequence). The CDR3 runs 13 residues. Unmatched junction bases numbered 9, after V lost 5 bases and J lost 8 bases. The sample was also reused in another study, on yellow fever vaccine responses in identical twins.

This TCR derives from a woman aged 18-35 years in good health. The J gene is TRBJ1-5, the V gene TRBV20-1, with 7 bases fitting TRBD1. The sequenced sample consisted of PBMCs. CDR3 sequence: CSAQQGPTEPQHF. The CDR3 bases are TGCAGTGCTCAACAGGGGCCGACGGAGCCCCAGCATTTT.